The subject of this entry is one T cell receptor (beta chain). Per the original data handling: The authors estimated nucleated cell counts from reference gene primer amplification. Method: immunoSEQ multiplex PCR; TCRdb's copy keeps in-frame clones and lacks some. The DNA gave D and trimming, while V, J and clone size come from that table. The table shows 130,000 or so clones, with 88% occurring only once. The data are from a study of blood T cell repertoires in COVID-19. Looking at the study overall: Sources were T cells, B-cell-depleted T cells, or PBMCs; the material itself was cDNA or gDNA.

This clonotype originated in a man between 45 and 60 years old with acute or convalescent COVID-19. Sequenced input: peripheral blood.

This CDR3 is CASSLDGTTRDEQYF. The DNA for the CDR3 is TGTGCCAGCAGCTTAGATGGGACTACCAGGGACGAGCAGTACTTC. The chain is built from TRBV11-3 and TRBJ2-7, with TRBD2 matching over 7 bases. The CDR3 sequence is 15 residues long. CDR1 is SGHNT and CDR2 is YENEEA in the germline V gene. V shed 0 bases and J 5 bases; nucleotides not matched to a gene: 7.